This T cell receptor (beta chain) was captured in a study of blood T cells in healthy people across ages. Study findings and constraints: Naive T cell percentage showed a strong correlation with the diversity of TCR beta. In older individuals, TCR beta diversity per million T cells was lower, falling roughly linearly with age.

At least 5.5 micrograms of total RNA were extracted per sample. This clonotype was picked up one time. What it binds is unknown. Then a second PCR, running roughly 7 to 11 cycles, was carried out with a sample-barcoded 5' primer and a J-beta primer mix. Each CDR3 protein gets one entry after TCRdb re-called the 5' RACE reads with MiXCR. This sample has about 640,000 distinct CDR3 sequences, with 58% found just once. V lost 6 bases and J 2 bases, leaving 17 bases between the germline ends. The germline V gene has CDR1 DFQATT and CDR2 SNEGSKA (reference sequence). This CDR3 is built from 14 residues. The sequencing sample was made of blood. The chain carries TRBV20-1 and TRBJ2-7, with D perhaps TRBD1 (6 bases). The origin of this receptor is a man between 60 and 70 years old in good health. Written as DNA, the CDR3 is TGCAGTGCCACACGACCGGGACACACCTACGAGCAGTACTTC. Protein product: CSATRPGHTYEQYF.